Detailed here is one T cell receptor (beta chain). Germline loops: CDR1 MDHEN, CDR2 SYDVKM. The V and J ends lost 6 bases and 5 bases respectively, with 20 bases between them. The CDR3 is 16 amino acids. This sample is drawn from a study of shared clonotypes between healthy human individuals. The data were produced by immunoSEQ multiplex PCR, yet TCRdb's version contains in-frame clones alone and is incomplete. The sample has approximately 1.4 million clones, roughly 98% seen once. This chain connects TRBV28 to TRBJ1-5; TRBD1 might be the D (5 bases). Sequencing input: naive CD4+ T cells sorted from blood. The subset is: CD45RA+ positively selected. The origin of this receptor is a man aged 30-40 years in good health. CDR3 DNA: TGTGCCAGCAGCTCTCTTAGGGCAGGGAGCTATCAGCCCCAGCATTTT. This codes for CASSSLRAGSYQPQHF.